The clone carrying this T cell receptor (beta chain) was seen only a few times. Its antigen is unidentified. The study ran its PCR with 60 Vbeta and 13 Jbeta primers. As handled by the study authors: Roughly 11 million shared chains were among about 80 million unique TCR beta chains counted in a later analysis. Assay used: immunoSEQ multiplex PCR; TCRdb lists only in-frame clones, some missing. The DNA gave D and trimming, while V, J and clone size come from that table. The data contain over 120,000 clones, approximately 63% of them seen just once; the ten biggest clones take up approximately 2%. This entry belongs to a study of cytomegalovirus exposure and HLA in healthy donors. Though nominally healthy at sampling, donors likely had unrecorded immune exposures. V trimming: 0 bases; J trimming: 7 bases; junction bases outside the gene matches: 9. The CDR3 spans 15 residues. CDR1 GTSNPN and CDR2 SVGIG come from the germline V gene (reference sequence).

Study-wide points: Later on, a genetic analysis was performed. It linked a missense variant in DCLRE1C with V- and J-gene trimming of TCR beta.

This TCR was sampled from a woman aged 55-70 years in good health and CMV-seropositive. Sequenced sample: PBMCs. The V and J genes are TRBV30 and TRBJ2-1; TRBD2 matches at 7 bases. This CDR3 reads CAWSVRGNGRNEQFF. In DNA form, the CDR3 reads TGTGCCTGGAGTGTACGTGGCAACGGGAGGAATGAGCAGTTCTTC.